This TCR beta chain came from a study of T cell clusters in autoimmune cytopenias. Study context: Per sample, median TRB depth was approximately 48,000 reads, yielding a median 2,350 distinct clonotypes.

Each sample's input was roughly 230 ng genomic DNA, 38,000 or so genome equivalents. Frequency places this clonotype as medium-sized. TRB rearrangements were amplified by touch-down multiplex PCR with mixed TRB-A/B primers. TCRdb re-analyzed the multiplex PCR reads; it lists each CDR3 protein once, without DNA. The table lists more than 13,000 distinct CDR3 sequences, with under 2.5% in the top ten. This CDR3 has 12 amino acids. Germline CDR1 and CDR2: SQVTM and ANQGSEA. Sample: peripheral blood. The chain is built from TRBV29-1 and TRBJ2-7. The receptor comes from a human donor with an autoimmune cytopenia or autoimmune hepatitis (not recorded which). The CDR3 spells CSVGSLSYEQYF.